This T cell receptor (beta chain) was obtained from a study of post-analysis software for immune sequencing data. Study at large: The disease courses spanned relapsing-remitting, secondary progressive and progressive-relapsing forms of multiple sclerosis. Whole-study results and caveats: Strong co-clustering by F measure linked samples that shared a preparation batch.

cDNA libraries for TCR beta contained unique molecular identifiers. TCRdb analysed the PCR reads with MiXCR anew, one entry per CDR3 protein. Of some 700,000 distinct CDR3 sequences in the sample, more than 50% were seen once. A word on this clonotype: Its target is not known.

Sequenced sample: blood. The receptor was isolated from a girl aged 2 to 9 with multiple sclerosis.

This CDR3 is CASSPTLDTQYF. The CDR3 DNA reads as TGTGCCAGCAGTCCCACCTTAGATACGCAGTATTTT. The gene calls are TRBV12-3 or TRBV12-4 and TRBJ2-3; D not resolved. V lost 5 bases and J 5 bases, leaving 8 bases between the germline ends. This CDR3 has 12 amino acids.